This T cell receptor (beta chain) was profiled in a study of cytomegalovirus exposure and HLA in healthy donors. Overall study results and limits: A later analysis appeared to link common viral pathogens to several of the most significant clusters. As was reported, the HLA-A and HLA-B alleles of most subjects were accurately predicted from TCR beta sequences.

In the case of this clone: Its cognate antigen is unknown.

PCR employed 60 Vbeta and 13 Jbeta primers. Clones were read by immunoSEQ multiplex PCR, and TCRdb kept only the in-frame ones, dropping some. The table shows under 200,000 clones, with 65% to 80% occurring only once. The CDR3 contains 14 residues. Germline CDR1 SGHDT, CDR2 YYEEEE. The trim removed 8 bases at V and 4 bases at J, leaving 5 bases unmatched. V is TRBV5-6 and J is TRBJ1-3, with 11 nucleotides matching TRBD1. The clonotype originates from a woman aged 40 to 55 in good health and CMV-seropositive. Sample: PBMCs. The CDR3 bases are TGTGCCAGTTCGGACAGGGGGCAGGGAAACACCATATATTTT. This codes for CASSDRGQGNTIYF.